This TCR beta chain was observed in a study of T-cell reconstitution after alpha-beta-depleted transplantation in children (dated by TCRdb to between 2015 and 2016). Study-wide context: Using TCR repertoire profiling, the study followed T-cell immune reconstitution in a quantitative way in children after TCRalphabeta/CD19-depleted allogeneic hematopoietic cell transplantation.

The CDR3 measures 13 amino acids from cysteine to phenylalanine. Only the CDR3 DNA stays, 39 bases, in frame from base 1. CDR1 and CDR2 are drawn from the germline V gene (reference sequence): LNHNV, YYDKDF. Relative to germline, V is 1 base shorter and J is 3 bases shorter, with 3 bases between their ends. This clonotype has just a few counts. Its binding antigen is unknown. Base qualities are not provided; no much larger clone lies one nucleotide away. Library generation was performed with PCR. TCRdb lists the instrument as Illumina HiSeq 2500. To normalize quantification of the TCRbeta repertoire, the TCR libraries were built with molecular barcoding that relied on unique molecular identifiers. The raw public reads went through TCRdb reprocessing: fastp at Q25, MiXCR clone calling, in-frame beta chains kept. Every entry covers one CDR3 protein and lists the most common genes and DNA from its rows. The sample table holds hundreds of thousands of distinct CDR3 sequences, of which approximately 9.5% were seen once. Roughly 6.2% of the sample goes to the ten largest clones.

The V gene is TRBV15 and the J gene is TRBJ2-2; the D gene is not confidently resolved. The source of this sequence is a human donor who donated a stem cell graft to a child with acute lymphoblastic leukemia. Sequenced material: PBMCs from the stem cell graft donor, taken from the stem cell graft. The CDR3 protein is CATSRGDTGELFF. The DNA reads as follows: TGTGCCACCAGCAGAGGCGACACCGGGGAGCTGTTTTTT.